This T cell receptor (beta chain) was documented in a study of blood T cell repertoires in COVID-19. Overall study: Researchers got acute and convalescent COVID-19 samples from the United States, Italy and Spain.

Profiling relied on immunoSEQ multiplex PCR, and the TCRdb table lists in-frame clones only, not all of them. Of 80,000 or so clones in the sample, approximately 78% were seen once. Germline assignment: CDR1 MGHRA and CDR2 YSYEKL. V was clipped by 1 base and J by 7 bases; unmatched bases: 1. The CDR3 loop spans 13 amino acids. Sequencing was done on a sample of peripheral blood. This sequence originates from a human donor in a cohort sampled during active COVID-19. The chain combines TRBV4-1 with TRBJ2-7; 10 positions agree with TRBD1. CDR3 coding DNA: TGCGCCAGCAGCCAAGGACAGGGGGCAGAGCAGTACTTC. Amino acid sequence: CASSQGQGAEQYF.